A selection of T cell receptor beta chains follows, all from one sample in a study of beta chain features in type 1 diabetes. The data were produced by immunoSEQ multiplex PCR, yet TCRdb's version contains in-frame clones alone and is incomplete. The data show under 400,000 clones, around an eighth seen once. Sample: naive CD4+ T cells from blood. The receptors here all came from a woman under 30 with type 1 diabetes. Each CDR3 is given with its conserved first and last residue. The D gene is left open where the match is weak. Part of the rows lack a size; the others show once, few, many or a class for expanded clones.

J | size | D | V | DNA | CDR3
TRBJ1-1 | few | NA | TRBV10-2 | TGCGCCAGCAGTGAGCAGGGTGGGAACACTGAAGCTTTCTTT | CASSEQGGNTEAFF
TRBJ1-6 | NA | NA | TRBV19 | TGTGCCAGTAGTATAGATCGGAATTCACCCCTCCACTTT | CASSIDRNSPLHF
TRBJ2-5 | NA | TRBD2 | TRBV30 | TGTGCCTGGAGTAGGGTCAGCGGGAGTTTTGAGACCCAGTACTTC | CAWSRVSGSFETQYF
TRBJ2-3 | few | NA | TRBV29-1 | TGCAGCGTTGAAGGCGGGACAGATACGCAGTATTTT | CSVEGGTDTQYF
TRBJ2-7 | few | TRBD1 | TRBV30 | TGTGCCTGGAGTGGACAGGGTGCCGAGCAGTACTTC | CAWSGQGAEQYF
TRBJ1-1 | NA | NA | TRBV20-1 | TGCAGTGCTCATATGGGGAGTCTGGCTTTCTTT | CSAHMGSLAFF
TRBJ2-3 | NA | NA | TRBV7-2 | TGTGCCAGCAGCCAAACCTGGGGAGGTACAGATACGCAGTATTTT | CASSQTWGGTDTQYF
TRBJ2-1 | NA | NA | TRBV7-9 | TGTGCCAGCAGCGGTCGGCGGGCGGATGACTTGTGGGGTGAGCAGTTCTTC | CASSGRRADDLWGEQFF
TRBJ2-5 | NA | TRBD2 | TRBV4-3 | TGCGCCAGCAGCCCGTGGCTAGCGGGGGGGCCGGGGTATGAGACCCAGTACTTC | CASSPWLAGGPGYETQYF
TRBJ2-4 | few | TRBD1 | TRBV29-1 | TGCAGCGTGGGACAGGGGGCGCGGAACATTCAGTACTTC | CSVGQGARNIQYF
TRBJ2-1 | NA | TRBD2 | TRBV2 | TGTGCCAGCAGACAGGGGACTAGCGGGAGCTCCTACAATGAGCAGTTCTTC | CASRQGTSGSSYNEQFF
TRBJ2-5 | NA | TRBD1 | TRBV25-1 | TGTGCCAGCAGACCATTTTGGGACAGGGGGCCGGAGACCCAGTACTTC | CASRPFWDRGPETQYF
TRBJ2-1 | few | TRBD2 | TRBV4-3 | TGCGCCAGCAGCCGAGCCACGCGGACTAGCGGGACCAATGAGCAGTTCTTC | CASSRATRTSGTNEQFF
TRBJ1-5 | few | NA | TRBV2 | TGTGCCAGCAGTCGCACAGGGACCGATCAGCCCCAGCATTTT | CASSRTGTDQPQHF
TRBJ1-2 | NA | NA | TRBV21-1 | TGTGCCAGCGGCTTACGGGACATCGTTAACTATGGCTACACCTTC | CASGLRDIVNYGYTF
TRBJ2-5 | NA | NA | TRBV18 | TGTGCCAGCTCACCACCTAAACTAGCCGGAGTGGAGACCCAGTACTTC | CASSPPKLAGVETQYF
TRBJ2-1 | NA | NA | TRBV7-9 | TGTGCCAGCAGCTTATCGACTAGCTACAATGAGCAGTTCTTC | CASSLSTSYNEQFF
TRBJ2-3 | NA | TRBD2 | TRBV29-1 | TGCAGCGTCCCCGGACTAGCGGGCACTGTTCAAGGAGATACGCAGTATTTT | CSVPGLAGTVQGDTQYF
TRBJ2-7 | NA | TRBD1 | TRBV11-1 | TGTGCCAGCAGCCCTCGGACAGGGGGCAACGAGCAGTACTTC | CASSPRTGGNEQYF
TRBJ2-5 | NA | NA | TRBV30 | TGTGCCTGGAGTGTTGCCCCCCCTATTCGGGTCCTCCAGAGGGAGACCCAGTACTTC | CAWSVAPPIRVLQRETQYF
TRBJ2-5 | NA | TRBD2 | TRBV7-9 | TGTGCCAGCAGCCGGGCGGGGGGATACCAAGAGACCCAGTACTTC | CASSRAGGYQETQYF
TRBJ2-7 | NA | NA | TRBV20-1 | TGCAGTTGCGTCGGGGGGCTCGAGCAGTACTTC | CSCVGGLEQYF
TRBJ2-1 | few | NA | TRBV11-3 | TGTGCCAGCAGCTTAGGGACATCCCCCCCTAAGAATGAGCAGTTCTTC | CASSLGTSPPKNEQFF
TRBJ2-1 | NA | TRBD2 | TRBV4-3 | TGCGCCAGCAGCCAAGAGACTAGCGGGTTCTACAATGAGCAGTTCTTC | CASSQETSGFYNEQFF
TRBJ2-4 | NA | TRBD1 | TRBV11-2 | TGTGCCAGCAGCTTGGAAGACAGGGATGATACCATTCAGTACTTC | CASSLEDRDDTIQYF
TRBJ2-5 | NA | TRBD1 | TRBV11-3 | TGTGCCAGCAGCTTTATCGGGACAGGCCCCCAAAGGCCCCAGTACTTC | CASSFIGTGPQRPQYF
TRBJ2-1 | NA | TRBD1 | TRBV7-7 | TGTGCTAGCAGCGCGACAGGGTTTGAGCAGTTCTTC | CASSATGFEQFF
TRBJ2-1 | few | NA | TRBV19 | TGTGCCAGTTCCTCAGCCTATGAAACGGGTGAGCAGTTCTTC | CASSSAYETGEQFF
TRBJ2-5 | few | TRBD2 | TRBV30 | TGTGCCTGGAGTGTACTAGCGGGGCAGGGGACCCAGTACTTC | CAWSVLAGQGTQYF
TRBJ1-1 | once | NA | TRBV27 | TGTGCCAGCAGGCTCTTTATACAGGGAGACATGAACACTGAAGCTTTCTTT | CASRLFIQGDMNTEAFF
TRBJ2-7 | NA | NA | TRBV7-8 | TGTGCCAGCAGCTCTCGACAAATTTGGTACGAGCAGTACTTC | CASSSRQIWYEQYF
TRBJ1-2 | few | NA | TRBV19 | TGTGCCAGTACCGCGGGGGCTAACTATGGCTACACCTTC | CASTAGANYGYTF
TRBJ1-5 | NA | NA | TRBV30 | TGTGCCTGGACCCCGGACACTAAGGTACCGTGGGATCAGCCCCAGCATTTT | CAWTPDTKVPWDQPQHF
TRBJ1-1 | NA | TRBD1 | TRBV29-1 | TGCAGCTCGGGGACAGAGAACACTGAAGCTTTCTTT | CSSGTENTEAFF
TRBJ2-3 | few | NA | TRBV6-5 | TGTGCCAGCAGTTACTCGGGCGGAGGGACAGATACGCAGTATTTT | CASSYSGGGTDTQYF
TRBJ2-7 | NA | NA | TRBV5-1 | TGCGCCAGCAGCTCAGCCTACGAGCAGTACTTC | CASSSAYEQYF
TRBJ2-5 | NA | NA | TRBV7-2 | TGTGCCAGCAGCTTGCGCGGGGTCGAGTTCCACGGAGAGACCCAGTACTTC | CASSLRGVEFHGETQYF
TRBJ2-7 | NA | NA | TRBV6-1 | TGTGCCAGCAGTGCGCCAGTCTACGAGCAGTACTTC | CASSAPVYEQYF
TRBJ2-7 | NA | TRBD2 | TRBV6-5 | TGTGCCAGCAGTACTAGCGGGTCCCCAGTGGTGCAGTACTTC | CASSTSGSPVVQYF
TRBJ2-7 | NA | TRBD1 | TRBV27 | TGTGCCAGCAGTTTGTATCGTCAGGGGGCCTACGAGCAGTACTTC | CASSLYRQGAYEQYF
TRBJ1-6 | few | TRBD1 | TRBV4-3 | TGCGCCAGCAGCCAAAGGGACAGTTATTCACCCCTCCACTTT | CASSQRDSYSPLHF
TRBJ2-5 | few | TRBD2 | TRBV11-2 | TGTGCCAGCAGCTTCCCCGGGACTACAGTTCAGACCCAGTACTTC | CASSFPGTTVQTQYF
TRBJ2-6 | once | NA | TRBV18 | TGTGCCAGCTCACCACTGGACAATCCTGGGGCCAACGTCCTGACTTTC | CASSPLDNPGANVLTF
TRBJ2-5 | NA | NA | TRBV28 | TGTGCCAGCAGCCCAACAGGGCACGGGGAGACCCAGTACTTC | CASSPTGHGETQYF
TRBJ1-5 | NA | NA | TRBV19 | TGTGCCAGTAGAGATCAGGGCAGTAGGTACAATCAGCCCCAGCATTTT | CASRDQGSRYNQPQHF
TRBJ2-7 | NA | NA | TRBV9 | TGTGCCAGCAGCGGGACCAGGGGGGCCCACGAGCAGTACTTC | CASSGTRGAHEQYF